Given below is one TCR beta chain in context. Repertoires were generated with immunoSEQ multiplex PCR, while TCRdb's copy carries only in-frame clones and drops some. The sample contains 200,000 to 250,000 clones, 80% to 90% of which appear only once. Participants were placed into cohorts based on the clinical history they reported. The CDR3 runs 16 residues. Germline assignment: CDR1 SGHTA and CDR2 FQGTGA. Trimming left V 5 bases short and J 2 bases short, with 18 bases between. This specimen comes from a study of blood T cell repertoires in COVID-19. About the study: Symptom resolution, clearance, or two negative PCRs marked the recovered donors of Cohort 3.

The sequence derives from a man under 40 in a cohort exposed to, infected with or recovered from COVID-19 (not recorded which). Material: PBMCs or T cells enriched from blood (not recorded which). This chain connects TRBV7-3 to TRBJ1-2; D might be TRBD1 (6 bases). The CDR3 reads CASSPGGLGQNYGYTF. The CDR3 DNA reads as TGTGCCAGCAGCCCCGGGGGGCTGGGTCAAAACTATGGCTACACCTTC. The whole variable domain, filled in from reference TRBV7-3 and TRBJ1-2, reads GAGVSQTPSNKVTEKGKYVELRCDPISGHTALYWYRQSLGQGPEFLIYFQGTGAADDSGLPNDRFFAVRPEGSVSTLKIQRTERGDSAVYLCASSPGGLGQNYGYTFGSGTRLTVV.